A selection of T cell receptor beta chains follows, all from one sample in a study of T cells after yellow fever vaccination. Each CDR3 protein is one row after TCRdb ran MiXCR on the 5' RACE reads. In the table there are roughly 15,000 distinct CDR3 sequences, roughly 3.7% of which are singletons. The starting material was PBMCs, either bulk or a sorted T-cell subset (CD4+, CD8+, memory, or dextramer-sorted; not recorded which), obtained 15 days after the yellow fever booster vaccination. The receptors were sampled from a man under 40 who received the YFV17D yellow fever vaccine. Each CDR3 is given with its conserved first and last residue.

cdr3_aa v_call
CASSPGGLNNEQFF TRBV7-2
CASSSAGYNEQFF TRBV7-3
CASSHRGTQPQHF TRBV27
CASSLSYVHEQYF TRBV5-6
CASSLVGGNYGYTF TRBV7-2
CASSQVYGLEQFF TRBV3-1
CASSPRGRTYEQYF TRBV3-1
CATSASGVTGELFF TRBV24-1
CAGSADTQYF TRBV11-2
CASSLGVGTGELFF TRBV27
CAISDGFAGALKNIQYF TRBV10-3
CASARTGTNEKLFF TRBV6-1
CASSPTGRWGNTIYF TRBV12-3/TRBV12-4
CARTDRESNQPQHF TRBV6-2/TRBV6-3
CSGDMGYTQYF TRBV29-1
CSAGGLGATDTQYF TRBV29-1
CASSSGTSSYEQYF TRBV7-8
CASSQGPIGSYNVLTF TRBV4-3
CASTPSSGRWGETQYF TRBV7-2
CSASGHSGQETQYF TRBV20-1
CASSFRQGPYEQYF TRBV7-9
CASSAVRETDTQYF TRBV5-1
CASSQDHYLQEQFF TRBV4-3
CASSVSASEYNEQFF TRBV9
CASSVTGLADYEQYF TRBV10-2
CASSSGQGTTYNEQFF TRBV6-5